This T cell receptor beta chain derives from a study of Graves' ophthalmopathy and Graves' hyperthyroidism. This clonotype was counted ten times or more. Its antigen is not known. V lost 0 bases and J lost 8, with 4 bases in between. The CDR3 consists of 12 residues. Germline loops: CDR1 LNHNV, CDR2 YYDKDF (reference sequence). Pregnancy or lactation, uncontrolled infections and other autoimmune diseases were grounds for excluding patients. PBMCs were density-gradient isolated from approximately 9.8 ml fresh blood. General study points: The model flagged ophthalmopathy progression at about 71% sensitivity and nearly 75% specificity. Most expanded clonotypes from thyroid (those above 0.001 frequency) were also found in blood.

RNA transcripts yielded amplified TCR beta CDR3 regions. Following a first-round RT-PCR that used HTBI primers, a second-round multiplex PCR was carried out. MiXCR, run by TCRdb on the multiplex PCR reads, gives a single entry per CDR3 protein. Of about 400,000 distinct CDR3 sequences detected, approximately 16% appear once; the ten largest clones hold roughly 1.4%. The receptor's source is a woman under 30 with Graves' ophthalmopathy. Source material: peripheral blood. The chain joins TRBV15 to TRBJ1-4; D is uncertain. The CDR3 region is CATSREGEKLFF. The CDR3, as DNA: TGTGCCACCAGCAGAGAGGGAGAAAAACTGTTTTTT.